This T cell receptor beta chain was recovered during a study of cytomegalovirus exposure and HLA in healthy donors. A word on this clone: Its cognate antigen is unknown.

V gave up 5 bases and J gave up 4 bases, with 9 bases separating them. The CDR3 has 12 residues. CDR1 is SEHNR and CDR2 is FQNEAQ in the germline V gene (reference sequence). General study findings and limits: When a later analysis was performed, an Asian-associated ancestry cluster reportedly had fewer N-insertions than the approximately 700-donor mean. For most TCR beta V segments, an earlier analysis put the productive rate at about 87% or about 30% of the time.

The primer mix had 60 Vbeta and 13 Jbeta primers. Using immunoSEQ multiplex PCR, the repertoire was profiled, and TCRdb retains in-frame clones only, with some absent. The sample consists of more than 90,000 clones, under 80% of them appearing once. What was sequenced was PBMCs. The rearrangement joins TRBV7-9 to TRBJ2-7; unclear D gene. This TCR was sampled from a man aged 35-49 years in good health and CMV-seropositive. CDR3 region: CASSPILYEQYF. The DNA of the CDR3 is TGTGCCAGCAGCCCTATTCTTTACGAGCAGTACTTC.